The present entry profiles one T cell receptor (beta chain) with its context. The antigen is undetermined. This PCR relied on a set of 60 Vbeta primers and 13 Jbeta primers. Sequencing used immunoSEQ multiplex PCR; TCRdb keeps in-frame clones, though not all of them. The sample holds 170,000 or so clones, roughly 80% seen once. Germline V gene data show CDR1 as SGHTA and CDR2 as FQGNSA. The V segment lost 5 bases and the J segment 0 bases; nucleotides outside the gene matches: 3. The CDR3 extends over 14 amino acids. The sample comes from a study of cytomegalovirus exposure and HLA in healthy donors. Study-wide results and caveats: Most TCR sequences proved rare, with some public TCRs found in many donors. A prior analysis recorded that most TCR beta V segments were productive about 87% or about 30% of the time.

The specimen sequenced was PBMCs. The chain combines TRBV7-2 with TRBJ1-2; 7 bases agree with TRBD1. This clonotype was sampled from a man between 18 and 29 years old in good health and CMV-seronegative. CDR3 sequence (DNA): TGTGCCAGCAGCATCGGACAGGCTAACTATGGCTACACCTTC. Translating it yields CASSIGQANYGYTF.